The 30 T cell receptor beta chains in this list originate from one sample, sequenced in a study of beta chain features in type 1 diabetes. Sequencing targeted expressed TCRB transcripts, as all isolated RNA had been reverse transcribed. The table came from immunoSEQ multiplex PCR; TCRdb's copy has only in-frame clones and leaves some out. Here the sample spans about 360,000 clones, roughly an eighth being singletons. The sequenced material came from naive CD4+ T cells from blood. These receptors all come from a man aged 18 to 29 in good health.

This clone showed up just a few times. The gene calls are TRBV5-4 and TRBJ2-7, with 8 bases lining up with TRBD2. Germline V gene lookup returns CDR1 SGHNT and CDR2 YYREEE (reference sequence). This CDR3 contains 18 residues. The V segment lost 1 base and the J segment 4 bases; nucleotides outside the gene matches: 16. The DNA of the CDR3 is TGTGCCAGCAGCTTGTCGGCTAGCGGGTATCCGCTGGGTTACGAGCAGTACTTC. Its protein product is CASSLSASGYPLGYEQYF. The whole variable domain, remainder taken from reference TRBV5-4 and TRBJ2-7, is ETGVTQSPTHLIKTRGQQVTLRCSSQSGHNTVSWYQQALGQGPQFIFQYYREEENGRGNFPPRFSGLQFPNYSSELNVNALELDDSALYLCASSLSASGYPLGYEQYFGPGTRLTVT.

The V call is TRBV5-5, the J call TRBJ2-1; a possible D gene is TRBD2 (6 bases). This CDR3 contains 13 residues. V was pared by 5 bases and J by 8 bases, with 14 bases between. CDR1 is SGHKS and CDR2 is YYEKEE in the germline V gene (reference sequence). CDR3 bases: TGTGCCAGCAGTCACCGGGACTTCGATGAGCAGTTCTTC. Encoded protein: CASSHRDFDEQFF.

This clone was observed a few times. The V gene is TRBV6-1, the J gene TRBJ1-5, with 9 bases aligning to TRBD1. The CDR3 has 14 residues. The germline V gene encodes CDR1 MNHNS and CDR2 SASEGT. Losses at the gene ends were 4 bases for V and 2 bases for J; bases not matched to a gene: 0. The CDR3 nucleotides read TGTGCCAGCAGTGGGACAGGGGGCAATCAGCCCCAGCATTTT. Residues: CASSGTGGNQPQHF.

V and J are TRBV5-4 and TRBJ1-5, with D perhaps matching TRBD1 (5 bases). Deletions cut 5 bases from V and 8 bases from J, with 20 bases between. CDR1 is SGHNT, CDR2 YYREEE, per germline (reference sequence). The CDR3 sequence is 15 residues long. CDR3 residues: CASSTGGTDTEPQHF. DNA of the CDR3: TGTGCCAGCAGTACCGGGGGAACCGATACAGAGCCCCAGCATTTT.

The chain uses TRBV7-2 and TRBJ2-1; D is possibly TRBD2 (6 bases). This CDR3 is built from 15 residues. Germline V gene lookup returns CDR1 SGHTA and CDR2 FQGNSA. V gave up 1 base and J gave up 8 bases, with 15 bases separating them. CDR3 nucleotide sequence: TGTGCCAGCAGCTTAGAGGCGGGGTTTTATCATGAGCAGTTCTTC. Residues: CASSLEAGFYHEQFF.

The CDR3 DNA reads TGTGCCAGCGCGGCCGAGGTCGGAGTAGCAACTAATGAAAAACTGTTTTTT. Amino acids: CASAAEVGVATNEKLFF. The rearrangement links TRBV7-9 to TRBJ1-4, with D uncertain. In germline, CDR1 is SEHNR, CDR2 FQNEAQ (reference sequence). The CDR3 runs 17 residues. The V gene lost 8 bases and the J gene lost 0 bases, with 19 bases spanning the gap.

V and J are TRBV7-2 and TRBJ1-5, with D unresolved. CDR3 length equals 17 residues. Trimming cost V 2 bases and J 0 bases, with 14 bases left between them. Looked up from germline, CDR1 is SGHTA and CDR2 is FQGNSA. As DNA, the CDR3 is TGTGCCAGCAGCTTAAGATCCGTAGTTGATAGCAATCAGCCCCAGCATTTT. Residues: CASSLRSVVDSNQPQHF.

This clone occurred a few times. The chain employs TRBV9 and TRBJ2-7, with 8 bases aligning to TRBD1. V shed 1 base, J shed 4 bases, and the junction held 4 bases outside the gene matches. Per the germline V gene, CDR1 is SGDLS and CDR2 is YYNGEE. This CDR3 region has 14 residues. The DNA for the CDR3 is TGTGCCAGCAGCGTAAGGGACAGGTGGTACGAGCAGTACTTC. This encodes CASSVRDRWYEQYF.

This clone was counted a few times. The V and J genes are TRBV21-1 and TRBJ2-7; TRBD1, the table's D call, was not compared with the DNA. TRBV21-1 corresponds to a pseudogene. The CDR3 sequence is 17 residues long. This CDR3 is CASSSRTGTGDPYEQYF. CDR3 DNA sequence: TGTGCCAGCAGCTCCCGAACCGGGACAGGGGACCCCTACGAGCAGTACTTC.

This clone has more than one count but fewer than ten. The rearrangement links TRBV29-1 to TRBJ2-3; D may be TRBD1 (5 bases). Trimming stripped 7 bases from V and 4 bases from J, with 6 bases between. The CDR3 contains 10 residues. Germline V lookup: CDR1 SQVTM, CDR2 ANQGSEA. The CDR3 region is CSAGSDTQYF. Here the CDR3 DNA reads TGCAGCGCAGGGTCAGATACGCAGTATTTT.

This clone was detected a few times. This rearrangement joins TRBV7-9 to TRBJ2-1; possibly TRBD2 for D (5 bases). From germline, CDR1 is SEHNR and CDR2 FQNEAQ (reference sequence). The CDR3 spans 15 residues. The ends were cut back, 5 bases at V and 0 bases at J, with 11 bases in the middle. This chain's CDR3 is CASSERASSYNEQFF. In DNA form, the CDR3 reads TGTGCCAGCAGCGAGAGGGCGAGCTCCTACAATGAGCAGTTCTTC.

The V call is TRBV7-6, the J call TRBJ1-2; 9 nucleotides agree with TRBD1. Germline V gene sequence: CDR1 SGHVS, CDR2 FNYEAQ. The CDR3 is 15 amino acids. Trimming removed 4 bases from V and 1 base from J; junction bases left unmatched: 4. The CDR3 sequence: CASSSWDRVNYGYTF. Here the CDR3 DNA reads TGTGCCAGCAGCTCCTGGGACAGGGTTAACTATGGCTACACCTTC.

CDR3 in DNA: TGTGCCAGCAGCCAAGGGCCTAGCGGGGCAGATACGCAGTATTTT. It specifies CASSQGPSGADTQYF. V usage is TRBV4-2 and J usage is TRBJ2-3; 9 bases agree with TRBD2. Germline V gives CDR1 LGHNA, CDR2 YNFKEQ. The trim removed 1 base at V and 4 bases at J, leaving 3 bases unmatched. There are 15 residues in the CDR3.

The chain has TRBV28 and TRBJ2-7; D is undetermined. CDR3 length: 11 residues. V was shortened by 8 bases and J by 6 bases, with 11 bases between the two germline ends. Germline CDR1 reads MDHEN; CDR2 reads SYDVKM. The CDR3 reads CASRLSREQYF. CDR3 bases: TGTGCCAGCCGACTTAGCCGCGAGCAGTACTTC.

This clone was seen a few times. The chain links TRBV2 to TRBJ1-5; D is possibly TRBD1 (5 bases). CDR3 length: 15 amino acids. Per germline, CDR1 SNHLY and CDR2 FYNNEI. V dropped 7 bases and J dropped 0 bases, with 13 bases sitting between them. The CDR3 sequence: CASKKTVNSNQPQHF. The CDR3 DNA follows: TGTGCCAGCAAAAAGACAGTAAATAGCAATCAGCCCCAGCATTTT.

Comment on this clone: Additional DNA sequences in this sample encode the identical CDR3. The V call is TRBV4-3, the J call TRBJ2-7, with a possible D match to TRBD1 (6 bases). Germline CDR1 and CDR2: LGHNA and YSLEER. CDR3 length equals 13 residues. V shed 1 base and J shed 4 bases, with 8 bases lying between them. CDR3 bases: TGCGCCAGCAGCCAAGGAACAGGGTACGAGCAGTACTTC. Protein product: CASSQGTGYEQYF.

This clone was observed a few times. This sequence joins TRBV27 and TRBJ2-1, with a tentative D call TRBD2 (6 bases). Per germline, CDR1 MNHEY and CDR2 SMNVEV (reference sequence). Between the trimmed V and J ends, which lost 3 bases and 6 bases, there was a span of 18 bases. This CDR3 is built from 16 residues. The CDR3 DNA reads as TGTGCCAGCAGTTTCGGTTCGGGACTGGACATCAATGAGCAGTTCTTC. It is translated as CASSFGSGLDINEQFF.

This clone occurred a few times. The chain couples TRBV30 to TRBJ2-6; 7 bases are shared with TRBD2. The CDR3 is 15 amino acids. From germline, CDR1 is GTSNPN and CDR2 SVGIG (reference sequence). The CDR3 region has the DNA TGTGCTCGGGGGGAGGGAGGCTCTGGGGCCAACGTCCTGACTTTC. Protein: CARGEGGSGANVLTF.

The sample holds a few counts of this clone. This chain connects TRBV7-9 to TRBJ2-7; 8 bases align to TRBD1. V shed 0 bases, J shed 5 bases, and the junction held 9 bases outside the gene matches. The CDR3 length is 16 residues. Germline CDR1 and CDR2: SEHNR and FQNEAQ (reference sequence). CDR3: CASSLAVTGAFDEQYF. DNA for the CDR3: TGTGCCAGCAGCTTAGCGGTGACAGGGGCATTCGACGAGCAGTACTTC.

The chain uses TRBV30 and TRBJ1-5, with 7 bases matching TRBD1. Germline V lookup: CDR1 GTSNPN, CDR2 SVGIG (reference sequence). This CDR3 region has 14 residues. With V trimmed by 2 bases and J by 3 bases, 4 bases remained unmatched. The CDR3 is CAWSSGTDNQPQHF. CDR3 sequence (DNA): TGTGCCTGGAGTTCGGGGACAGACAATCAGCCCCAGCATTTT.

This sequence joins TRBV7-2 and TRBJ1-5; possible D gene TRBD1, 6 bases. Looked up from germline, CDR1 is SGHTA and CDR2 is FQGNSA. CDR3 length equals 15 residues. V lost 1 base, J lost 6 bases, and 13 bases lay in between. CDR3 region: CASSLGGGGGQPQHF. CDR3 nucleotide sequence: TGTGCCAGCAGCTTAGGTGGGGGCGGCGGTCAGCCCCAGCATTTT.

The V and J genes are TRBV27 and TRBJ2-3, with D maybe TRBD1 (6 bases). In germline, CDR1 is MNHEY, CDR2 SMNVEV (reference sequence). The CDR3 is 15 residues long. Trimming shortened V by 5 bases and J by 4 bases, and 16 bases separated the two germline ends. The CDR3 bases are TGTGCCAGCAGTCCGCAGGGGTGGGGTGCAGATACGCAGTATTTT. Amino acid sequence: CASSPQGWGADTQYF.

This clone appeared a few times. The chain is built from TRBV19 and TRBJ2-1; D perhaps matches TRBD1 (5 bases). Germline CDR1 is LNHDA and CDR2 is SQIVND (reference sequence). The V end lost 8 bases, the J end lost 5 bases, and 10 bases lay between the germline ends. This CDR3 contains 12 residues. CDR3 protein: CASGARDNEQFF. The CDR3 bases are TGTGCCAGTGGGGCACGGGACAATGAGCAGTTCTTC.

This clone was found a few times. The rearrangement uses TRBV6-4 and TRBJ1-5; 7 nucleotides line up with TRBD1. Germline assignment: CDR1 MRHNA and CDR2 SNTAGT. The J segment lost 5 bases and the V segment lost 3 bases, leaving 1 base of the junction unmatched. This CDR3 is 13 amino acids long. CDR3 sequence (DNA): TGTGCCAGCAGTGAGCAGGGGGATCAGCCCCAGCATTTT. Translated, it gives CASSEQGDQPQHF.

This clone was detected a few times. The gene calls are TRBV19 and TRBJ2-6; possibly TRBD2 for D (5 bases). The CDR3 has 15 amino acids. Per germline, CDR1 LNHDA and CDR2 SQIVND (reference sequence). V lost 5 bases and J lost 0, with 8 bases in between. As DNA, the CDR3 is TGTGCCAGTAGTTCGGACTCCTCTGGGGCCAACGTCCTGACTTTC. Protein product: CASSSDSSGANVLTF. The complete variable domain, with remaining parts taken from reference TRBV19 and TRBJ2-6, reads DGGITQSPKYLFRKEGQNVTLSCEQNLNHDAMYWYRQDPGQGLRLIYYSQIVNDFQKGDIAEGYSVSREKKESFPLTVTSAQKNPTAFYLCASSSDSSGANVLTFGAGSRLTVL.

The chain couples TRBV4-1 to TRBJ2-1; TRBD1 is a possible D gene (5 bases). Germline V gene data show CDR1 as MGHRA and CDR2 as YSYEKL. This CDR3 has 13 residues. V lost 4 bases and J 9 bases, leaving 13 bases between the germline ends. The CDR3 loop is CASSPSGRGEQFF. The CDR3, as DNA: TGCGCCAGCAGCCCGTCCGGAAGGGGTGAGCAGTTCTTC.

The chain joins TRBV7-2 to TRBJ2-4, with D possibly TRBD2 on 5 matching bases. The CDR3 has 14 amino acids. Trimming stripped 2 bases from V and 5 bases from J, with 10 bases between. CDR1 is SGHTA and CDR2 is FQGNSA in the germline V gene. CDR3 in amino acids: CASSLPGLENIQYF. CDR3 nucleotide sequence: TGTGCCAGCAGCTTACCGGGATTAGAAAACATTCAGTACTTC. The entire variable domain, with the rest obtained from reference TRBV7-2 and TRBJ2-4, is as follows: GAGVSQSPSNKVTEKGKDVELRCDPISGHTALYWYRQSLGQGLEFLIYFQGNSAPDKSGLPSDRFSAERTGGSVSTLTIQRTQQEDSAVYLCASSLPGLENIQYFGAGTRLSVL.

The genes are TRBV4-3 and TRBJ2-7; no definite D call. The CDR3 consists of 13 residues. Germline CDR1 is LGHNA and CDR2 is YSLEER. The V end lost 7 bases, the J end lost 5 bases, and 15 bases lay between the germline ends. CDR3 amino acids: CASTTIGRNEQYF. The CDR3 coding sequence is TGCGCCAGCACCACTATCGGTCGAAACGAGCAGTACTTC.

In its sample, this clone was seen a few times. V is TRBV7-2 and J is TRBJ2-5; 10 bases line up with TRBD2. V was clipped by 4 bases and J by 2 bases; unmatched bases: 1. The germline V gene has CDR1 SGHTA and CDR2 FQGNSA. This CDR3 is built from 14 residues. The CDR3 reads CASSSLAGQETQYF. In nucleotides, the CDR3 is TGTGCCAGCAGCTCACTAGCGGGACAAGAGACCCAGTACTTC.

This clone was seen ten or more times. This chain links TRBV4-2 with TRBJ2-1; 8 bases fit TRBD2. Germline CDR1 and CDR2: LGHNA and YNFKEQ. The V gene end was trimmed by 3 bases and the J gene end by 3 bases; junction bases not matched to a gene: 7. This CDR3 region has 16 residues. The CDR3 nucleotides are TGTGCCAGCAGCCAGGGGAGCGGGGGACTCTACAATGAGCAGTTCTTC. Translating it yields CASSQGSGGLYNEQFF.